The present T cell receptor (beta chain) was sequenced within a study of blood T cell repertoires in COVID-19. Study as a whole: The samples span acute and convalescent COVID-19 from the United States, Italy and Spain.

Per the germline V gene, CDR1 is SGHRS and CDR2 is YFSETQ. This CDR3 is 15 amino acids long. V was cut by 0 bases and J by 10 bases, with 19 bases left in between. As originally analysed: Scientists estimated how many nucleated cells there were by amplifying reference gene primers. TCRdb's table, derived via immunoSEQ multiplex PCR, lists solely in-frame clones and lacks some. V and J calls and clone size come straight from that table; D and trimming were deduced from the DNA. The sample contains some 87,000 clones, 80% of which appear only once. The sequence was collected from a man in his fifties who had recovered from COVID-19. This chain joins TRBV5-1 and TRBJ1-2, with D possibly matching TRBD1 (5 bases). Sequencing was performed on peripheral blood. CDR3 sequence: CASSLGRGQALNYTF. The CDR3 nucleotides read TGCGCCAGCAGCTTGGGGCGGGGCCAGGCGTTGAACTACACCTTC.